Below are 30 T cell receptor beta chains sequenced from a single sample in a study of blood T cell repertoires in COVID-19. Clones were sequenced by immunoSEQ multiplex PCR, and TCRdb holds only the in-frame ones, with some missing. The repertoire holds a few hundred thousand clones, with 75% to 90% as singletons. The sample comprised peripheral blood. The receptors here all came from a woman in her 70s with COVID-19, enrolled during active disease.

This chain uses TRBV10-3 with TRBJ1-3; the D gene is possibly TRBD1 (5 bases). The CDR3 has 13 residues. Germline V gives CDR1 ENHRY, CDR2 SYGVKD. V gave up 4 bases and J gave up 3 bases, with 7 bases separating them. The CDR3 loop is CAISAGNGNTIYF. The CDR3 coding sequence is TGTGCCATCAGTGCAGGGAATGGAAACACCATATATTTT.

The V gene is TRBV7-9, the J gene TRBJ1-2; D is uncertain. Germline V gene lookup returns CDR1 SEHNR and CDR2 FQNEAQ (reference sequence). CDR3 length equals 17 residues. Trimming removed 6 bases from V and 8 bases from J, with 28 bases in between. The CDR3 here is CASSQPRELLKSEGYTF. The CDR3 DNA reads TGTGCCAGCAGTCAACCTCGGGAGCTCCTCAAATCAGAAGGCTACACCTTC.

The chain joins TRBV7-9 to TRBJ1-1; D perhaps matches TRBD1 (6 bases). Trimming took 5 bases from V and 1 from J, leaving 14 bases between them. CDR3 size: 15 residues. Germline CDR1 reads SEHNR; CDR2 reads FQNEAQ (reference sequence). The DNA of the CDR3 is TGTGCCAGCAGCCCAAACGGGACACGGAACACTGAAGCTTTCTTT. Its translation is CASSPNGTRNTEAFF.

The chain employs TRBV24-1 and TRBJ2-1, with 7 bases aligning to TRBD2. This CDR3 has 16 amino acids. Per the germline V gene, CDR1 is KGHDR and CDR2 is SFDVKD. Trimming at V came to 0 bases and at J to 0 bases, leaving 1 base not matched to a gene. In nucleotides, the CDR3 is TGTGCCACCAGTGATTTGAGGACTAGCTCCTACAATGAGCAGTTCTTC. This codes for CATSDLRTSSYNEQFF.

The gene calls are TRBV6-4 and TRBJ2-1; 11 bases are shared with TRBD2. The germline CDR1 and CDR2 sequences are MRHNA and SNTAGT. This CDR3 region has 17 residues. Trimming at V came to 4 bases and at J to 1 base, leaving 6 bases not matched to a gene. The CDR3 DNA is TGTGCCAGCAGTGCCCCGGGACTAGCGGATTCCTACAATGAGCAGTTCTTC. Its translation: CASSAPGLADSYNEQFF.

The V call is TRBV18, the J call TRBJ2-7; the D gene is possibly TRBD2 (5 bases). CDR1 KGHSH and CDR2 LQKENI come from the germline V gene. Trimming pared 3 bases from V and 2 bases from J, leaving 11 bases between. The CDR3 sequence is 14 residues long. CDR3 coding DNA: TGTGCCAGCTCACCGGAAGCGGTGACCTACGAGCAGTACTTC. The encoded protein is CASSPEAVTYEQYF.

The chain's CDR3 is CASTTLPGTSGISSYNEQFF. The CDR3 nucleotides are TGTGCCAGCACCACACTCCCCGGGACTAGCGGAATTAGCTCCTACAATGAGCAGTTCTTC. The genes are TRBV27 and TRBJ2-1, with 11 bases matching TRBD2. The J segment lost 0 bases and the V segment lost 7 bases, leaving 17 bases of the junction unmatched. The CDR3 loop spans 20 amino acids. Germline-derived CDR1 and CDR2 are MNHEY and SMNVEV (reference sequence).

The rearrangement joins TRBV28 to TRBJ1-4; 7 nucleotides match TRBD1. The J segment lost 0 bases and the V segment lost 10 bases, leaving 8 bases of the junction unmatched. The CDR3 is made up of 15 amino acids. Looked up from germline, CDR1 is MDHEN and CDR2 is SYDVKM. The CDR3 loop is CAIRGRDATNEKLFF. CDR3 in DNA: TGTGCCATTAGGGGGCGCGATGCAACTAATGAAAAACTGTTTTTT.

CDR3: CASSFTDRINEKLFF. DNA for the CDR3: TGTGCCAGCAGCTTCACGGACAGGATTAATGAAAAACTGTTTTTT. V and J are TRBV5-5 and TRBJ1-4; TRBD1 matches at 7 bases. The CDR3 sequence is 15 residues long. CDR1 and CDR2 from the germline V gene are SGHKS and YYEKEE (reference sequence). With 2 bases clipped from V and 4 bases from J, the junction kept 5 bases outside the gene matches.

This clone was picked up a small number of times. Other nucleotide sequences in the sample specify the same CDR3. The chain couples TRBV5-1 to TRBJ1-3; perhaps TRBD1 as D (5 bases). The germline V gene encodes CDR1 SGHRS and CDR2 YFSETQ. Trimming cost V 0 bases and J 3 bases, with 13 bases left between them. The CDR3 has 16 residues. CDR3 sequence (DNA): TGCGCCAGCAGCTTGGCGGGGCCGGGAGGTGGAAACACCATATATTTT. This sequence encodes CASSLAGPGGGNTIYF.

The count of this clone is one. The rearrangement links TRBV28 to TRBJ2-3; TRBD2 agrees at 7 bases. Looked up from germline, CDR1 is MDHEN and CDR2 is SYDVKM. This CDR3 contains 17 residues. Unmatched junction bases numbered 14, after V lost 5 bases and J lost 3 bases. This CDR3 reads CASSRARGSFRTDTQYF. The CDR3 region has the DNA TGTGCCAGCAGTCGTGCTCGCGGGAGTTTCAGGACAGATACGCAGTATTTT.

In DNA, the CDR3 is TGTGCCAGCAGCGAGGCGGGAGCCCTCCAAGAGACCCAGTACTTC. Its protein product is CASSEAGALQETQYF. The chain links TRBV9 to TRBJ2-5; the match to TRBD2 covers 7 bases. The V gene end was trimmed by 3 bases and the J gene end by 1 base; junction bases not matched to a gene: 6. The CDR3 runs 15 residues. Germline V lookup: CDR1 SGDLS, CDR2 YYNGEE.

The genes are TRBV24-1 and TRBJ2-1; D possibly corresponds to TRBD2 (6 bases). This CDR3 region has 14 residues. Trimming shortened V by 9 bases and J by 1 base, and 12 bases separated the two germline ends. Germline V CDR1 and CDR2: KGHDR, SFDVKD. CDR3 nucleotides: TGTGCCACCGGATCGGGAGTTTCCTACAATGAGCAGTTCTTC. The encoded protein is CATGSGVSYNEQFF.

J is TRBJ2-1 and V is TRBV7-9; TRBD1 aligns across 7 bases. There are 16 residues in the CDR3. Per germline, CDR1 SEHNR and CDR2 FQNEAQ (reference sequence). With V trimmed by 5 bases and J by 7 bases, 14 bases remained unmatched. CDR3 DNA: TGTGCCAGCAGCAGTTCCAGGGGGTTTTTCTGGAATGAGCAGTTCTTC. Translated: CASSSSRGFFWNEQFF.

This sequence joins TRBV2 and TRBJ2-7; TRBD2 is a possible D gene (6 bases). This CDR3 has 15 residues. Germline lookup yields CDR1 SNHLY and CDR2 FYNNEI. Trimming left V 3 bases short and J 4 bases short, with 16 bases between. CDR3 nucleotides: TGTGCCAGCAGTGAGGGACTTTCGGTGGAGTACGAGCAGTACTTC. It is translated as CASSEGLSVEYEQYF.

The gene calls are TRBV10-2 and TRBJ2-5; D gene unclear. The CDR3 contains 13 residues. V gave up 5 bases and J gave up 2 bases, with 9 bases separating them. Germline V gives CDR1 WSHSY, CDR2 SAAADI. The chain's CDR3 is CASSLARQETQYF. DNA for the CDR3: TGCGCCAGCAGTTTAGCCAGACAAGAGACCCAGTACTTC.

The chain has TRBV30 and TRBJ2-1, with 9 bases that match TRBD2. The CDR3 loop spans 15 amino acids. Germline-derived CDR1 and CDR2 are GTSNPN and SVGIG (reference sequence). The junction had 7 bases not matched to a gene; V was cut back by 3 bases and J by 4 bases. CDR3 nucleotides: TGTGCCTGGAGCGGACAGACTAGCGGTTACAATGAGCAGTTCTTC. It yields the protein CAWSGQTSGYNEQFF.

This clone showed up just a few times. V gene TRBV2 combines with J gene TRBJ1-2; a possible D gene is TRBD1 (5 bases). Trimming pared 6 bases from V and 5 bases from J, leaving 22 bases between. The CDR3 totals 16 residues. Germline V gene lookup returns CDR1 SNHLY and CDR2 FYNNEI. The CDR3: CASRSDTNGPLYGYTF. The CDR3 coding sequence is TGTGCCAGCAGGTCGGACACCAATGGTCCACTATATGGCTACACCTTC.

The chain carries TRBV4-2 and TRBJ2-5; D remains unclear. This CDR3 spans 15 amino acids. Trimming removed 1 base from V and 4 bases from J, with 13 bases in between. Germline assignment: CDR1 LGHNA and CDR2 YNFKEQ. The CDR3 loop reads CASSQAFQARETQYF. For the CDR3, the DNA is TGTGCCAGCAGCCAAGCTTTCCAGGCAAGAGAGACCCAGTACTTC.

This chain connects TRBV7-3 to TRBJ2-2, with TRBD1 identical over 8 bases. J was trimmed by 5 bases and V by 5 bases; bases with no gene match: 7. The CDR3 spans 15 residues. Germline-derived CDR1 and CDR2 are SGHTA and FQGTGA. The CDR3: CASSPQGVRTGELFF. For the CDR3, the DNA is TGTGCCAGCAGCCCACAGGGGGTTCGGACCGGGGAGCTGTTTTTT.

The V gene is TRBV7-9, the J gene TRBJ2-5; D might be TRBD2 (6 bases). The CDR3 covers 14 residues. Trimming left V 1 base short and J 6 bases short, with 12 bases between. In germline, CDR1 is SEHNR, CDR2 FQNEAQ (reference sequence). The CDR3 loop reads CASSLVWRDQTQYF. The CDR3 DNA reads as TGTGCCAGCAGCTTAGTGTGGAGGGACCAGACCCAGTACTTC.

The V gene is TRBV5-6, the J gene TRBJ2-5; 8 bases fit TRBD1. CDR1 is SGHDT, CDR2 YYEEEE, per germline. This CDR3 region has 14 residues. J was trimmed by 4 bases and V by 4 bases; bases with no gene match: 6. CDR3 nucleotide sequence: TGTGCCAGCAGCCTCAGGGGGCTGAGAGAGACCCAGTACTTC. This gives the protein CASSLRGLRETQYF.

The chain's CDR3 is CASSVRPGQGSDTQYF. CDR3 in DNA: TGCGCCAGCAGCGTTCGCCCGGGACAGGGGTCAGATACGCAGTATTTT. This chain links TRBV5-1 with TRBJ2-3; 10 nucleotides align to TRBD1. Per germline, CDR1 SGHRS and CDR2 YFSETQ. Trimming took 4 bases from V and 4 from J; bases not matched to a gene: 9. The CDR3 is 16 amino acids.

V and J are TRBV11-2 and TRBJ2-3, with 8 bases lining up with TRBD2. The germline V gene has CDR1 SGHAT and CDR2 FQNNGV. The CDR3 runs 14 residues. Unmatched junction bases numbered 6, after V lost 7 bases and J lost 3 bases. CDR3 loop: CASKLAGTTDTQYF. CDR3 in DNA: TGTGCCAGCAAGTTAGCGGGAACTACAGATACGCAGTATTTT.

The rearrangement links TRBV29-1 to TRBJ1-1, with TRBD1 as a possible D gene (6 bases). Trimming took 4 bases from V and 4 from J, leaving 7 bases between them. The CDR3 length is 11 residues. The germline CDR1 and CDR2 sequences are SQVTM and ANQGSEA. Here the CDR3 reads CSVVGATEAFF. CDR3 coding DNA: TGCAGCGTTGTGGGGGCCACTGAAGCTTTCTTT. Full variable domain (missing parts from reference TRBV29-1 and TRBJ1-1): SAVISQKPSRDICQRGTSLTIQCQVDSQVTMMFWYRQQPGQSLTLIATANQGSEATYESGFVIDKFPISRPNLTFSTLTVSNMSPEDSSIYLCSVVGATEAFFGQGTRLTVV.

The sample holds a few counts of this clone. The J gene is TRBJ1-6, the V gene TRBV28; 8 nucleotides agree with TRBD1. The CDR3 consists of 15 residues. The V gene end was trimmed by 7 bases and the J gene end by 3 bases; junction bases not matched to a gene: 5. CDR1 and CDR2 (germline): MDHEN, SYDVKM. As DNA, the CDR3 is TGTGCCAGCAAGGGACAGGCCCTCTATAATTCACCCCTCCACTTT. This translates into CASKGQALYNSPLHF.

The chain has TRBV6-6 and TRBJ1-2, with 8 positions matching TRBD1. CDR3 length: 14 amino acids. Losses at the gene ends were 7 bases for V and 3 bases for J; bases not matched to a gene: 7. CDR1 is MNHNY and CDR2 is SVGAGI in the germline V gene (reference sequence). CDR3 sequence: CASTPGQGDYGYTF. CDR3 sequence (DNA): TGTGCCAGCACCCCCGGACAGGGCGACTATGGCTACACCTTC.

The chain employs TRBV20-1 and TRBJ1-5; weak D call: TRBD1 (6 bases). CDR1 is DFQATT, CDR2 SNEGSKA, per germline (reference sequence). The CDR3 loop spans 13 amino acids. Trimming cost V 3 bases and J 4 bases, with 10 bases left between them. CDR3 in amino acids: CSASNQGNQPQHF. CDR3 nucleotide sequence: TGCAGTGCTAGTAATCAGGGGAATCAGCCCCAGCATTTT.

This CDR3 is CASSPRTGSEKLFF. The CDR3 DNA reads as TGTGCCAGCAGTCCGCGGACAGGGAGCGAAAAACTGTTTTTT. V is TRBV6-6 and J is TRBJ1-4; 8 bases align to TRBD1. With 5 bases clipped from V and 8 bases from J, the junction kept 7 bases outside the gene matches. Germline V gives CDR1 MNHNY, CDR2 SVGAGI (reference sequence). CDR3 length: 14 residues.

The genes are TRBV29-1 and TRBJ1-1, with 7 bases aligning to TRBD1. The V gene end was trimmed by 6 bases and the J gene end by 2 bases; junction bases not matched to a gene: 6. The CDR3 sequence is 13 residues long. Germline V CDR1 and CDR2: SQVTM, ANQGSEA. This CDR3 is CSVRQGGNTEAFF. The DNA of the CDR3 is TGCAGCGTCCGTCAGGGGGGCAACACTGAAGCTTTCTTT.